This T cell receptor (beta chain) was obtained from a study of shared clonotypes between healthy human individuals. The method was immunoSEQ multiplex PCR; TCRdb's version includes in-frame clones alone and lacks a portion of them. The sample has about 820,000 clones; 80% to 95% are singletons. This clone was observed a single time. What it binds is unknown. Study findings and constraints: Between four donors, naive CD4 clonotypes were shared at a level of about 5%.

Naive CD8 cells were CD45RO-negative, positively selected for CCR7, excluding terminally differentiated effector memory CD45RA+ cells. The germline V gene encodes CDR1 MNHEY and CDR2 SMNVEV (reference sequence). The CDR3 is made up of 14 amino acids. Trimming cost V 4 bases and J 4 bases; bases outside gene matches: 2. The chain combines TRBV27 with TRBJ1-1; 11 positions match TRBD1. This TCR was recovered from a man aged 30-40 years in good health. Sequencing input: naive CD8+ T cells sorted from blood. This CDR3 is CASSSGTGGTEAFF. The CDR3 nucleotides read TGTGCCAGCAGTTCCGGGACAGGGGGCACTGAAGCTTTCTTT.